These T cell receptor beta chains were read from a single sample in a study of blood T cell repertoires in COVID-19. Libraries were prepared by immunoSEQ multiplex PCR; TCRdb keeps only in-frame clonotypes and omits some of them. The profile shows about 59,000 clones, about 86% of them singletons. Input material: peripheral blood. All receptors derive from an elderly woman with active or convalescent COVID-19. CDR3s include the opening cysteine and the closing phenylalanine or tryptophan. Fields, in order: V gene, J gene, clone size, D gene, CDR3 DNA, CDR3 protein. A D gene is named only where the DNA matches it firmly. Expanded clones are given a class, and other clones once, few, many or no size at all.

V gene: TRBV10-3
J gene: TRBJ2-7
clone size: -
D gene: TRBD2
CDR3 DNA: TGTGCCATCACTAGCGGGGGGCGATACGAGCAGTACTTC
CDR3 protein: CAITSGGRYEQYF

V gene: TRBV6-5
J gene: TRBJ2-7
clone size: -
D gene: -
CDR3 DNA: TGTGCCAGCAGTTACCGGGACAACTCCTACGAGCAGTACTTC
CDR3 protein: CASSYRDNSYEQYF

V gene: TRBV11-2
J gene: TRBJ2-1
clone size: once
D gene: -
CDR3 DNA: TGTGCCAGCAGCTTAGATACACTAGCCTACAATGAGCAGTTCTTC
CDR3 protein: CASSLDTLAYNEQFF

V gene: TRBV7-3
J gene: TRBJ1-1
clone size: -
D gene: -
CDR3 DNA: TGTGCCAGCAGCCCCCAAGGGGGTAGGACTGAAGCTTTCTTT
CDR3 protein: CASSPQGGRTEAFF

V gene: TRBV11-1
J gene: TRBJ2-1
clone size: -
D gene: TRBD2
CDR3 DNA: TGTGCCAGCAGCGATAGCGGGGGGGCCGGCGAGCAGTTCTTC
CDR3 protein: CASSDSGGAGEQFF

V gene: TRBV5-1
J gene: TRBJ1-1
clone size: -
D gene: TRBD1
CDR3 DNA: TGCGCCAGCAGCGAGACAGGGGGCATCGGCACTGAAGCTTTCTTT
CDR3 protein: CASSETGGIGTEAFF

V gene: TRBV18
J gene: TRBJ2-6
clone size: -
D gene: TRBD1
CDR3 DNA: TGTGCCAGCTCACTCCCGGGACAGAGGATCTCTGGGGCCAACGTCCTGACTTTC
CDR3 protein: CASSLPGQRISGANVLTF

V gene: TRBV6-6
J gene: TRBJ2-3
clone size: -
D gene: TRBD2
CDR3 DNA: TGTGCCAGCAGTCGGACTAGCGGGGGGAAGGGGGCTACAGATACGCAGTATTTT
CDR3 protein: CASSRTSGGKGATDTQYF

V gene: TRBV9
J gene: TRBJ1-3
clone size: once
D gene: -
CDR3 DNA: TGTGCCAGCAGCGTAGACAGGGTCTCTGGAAACACCATATATTTT
CDR3 protein: CASSVDRVSGNTIYF

V gene: TRBV3-1/TRBV3-2
J gene: TRBJ2-5
clone size: -
D gene: -
CDR3 DNA: TGTGCCAGCAGCCCCCTTATACGGGGGGCAAGGGAGACCCAGTACTTC
CDR3 protein: CASSPLIRGARETQYF

V gene: TRBV5-1
J gene: TRBJ2-5
clone size: few
D gene: -
CDR3 DNA: TGCGCCAGCAGCTTGGCTGTCTTCGGGGAGACCCAGTACTTC
CDR3 protein: CASSLAVFGETQYF

V gene: TRBV7-9
J gene: TRBJ2-1
clone size: few
D gene: TRBD1
CDR3 DNA: TGTGCCAGCAGCGGGGGACAGGGCCGAGGAGACAATGAGCAGTTCTTC
CDR3 protein: CASSGGQGRGDNEQFF

V gene: TRBV4-1
J gene: TRBJ1-5
clone size: -
D gene: -
CDR3 DNA: TGCGCCAGCAGCCAAGAGGCCAGGGTGGATAGCAATCAGCCCCAGCATTTT
CDR3 protein: CASSQEARVDSNQPQHF

V gene: TRBV15
J gene: TRBJ2-7
clone size: -
D gene: -
CDR3 DNA: TGTGCCACCAGAGCTCCATCCGGCTACGAGCAGTACTTC
CDR3 protein: CATRAPSGYEQYF

V gene: TRBV7-6
J gene: TRBJ2-2
clone size: -
D gene: -
CDR3 DNA: TGTGCCAGCAGCTTAGGGCTCAACACCGGGGAGCTGTTTTTT
CDR3 protein: CASSLGLNTGELFF

V gene: TRBV20-1
J gene: TRBJ1-6
clone size: -
D gene: TRBD1
CDR3 DNA: TGCAGTGCTAGTGATACCGGGCCTGGGACAGGCTCACCCCTCCACTTT
CDR3 protein: CSASDTGPGTGSPLHF

V gene: TRBV19
J gene: TRBJ2-1
clone size: -
D gene: TRBD2
CDR3 DNA: TGTGCCAGTAGCGTATCTAGCGGAAGCAATGAGCAGTTCTTC
CDR3 protein: CASSVSSGSNEQFF

V gene: TRBV10-3
J gene: TRBJ1-6
clone size: -
D gene: -
CDR3 DNA: TGTGCCATCAGTGACCTCGGGGATTCACCCCTCCACTTT
CDR3 protein: CAISDLGDSPLHF

V gene: TRBV28
J gene: TRBJ1-3
clone size: -
D gene: -
CDR3 DNA: TGTGCCAGCAGTGGGGAGGGCGGCAGCTCTGGAAACACCATATATTTT
CDR3 protein: CASSGEGGSSGNTIYF

V gene: TRBV7-2
J gene: TRBJ2-3
clone size: few
D gene: TRBD2
CDR3 DNA: TGTGCCAGCAGCTTTAGCGGGGGGGTAGATACGCAGTATTTT
CDR3 protein: CASSFSGGVDTQYF

V gene: TRBV5-4
J gene: TRBJ2-1
clone size: -
D gene: -
CDR3 DNA: TGTGCCAGCAGCTTGGCCTTAGCCGGGGTGAGGAATGAGCAGTTCTTC
CDR3 protein: CASSLALAGVRNEQFF

V gene: TRBV18
J gene: TRBJ1-1
clone size: -
D gene: -
CDR3 DNA: TGTGCCAGCTCACCTTTCGGCTCCAGTGGAGGAATGAGCACTGAAGCTTTCTTT
CDR3 protein: CASSPFGSSGGMSTEAFF

V gene: TRBV24-1
J gene: TRBJ2-3
clone size: -
D gene: TRBD2
CDR3 DNA: TGTGCCACCAGTAGGGGGCGGGGGGGAGCAGATACGCAGTATTTT
CDR3 protein: CATSRGRGGADTQYF

V gene: TRBV15
J gene: TRBJ2-7
clone size: -
D gene: TRBD2
CDR3 DNA: TGTGCCACCAGCAGAGTGGGACTAGCGGAACCGTCTGCCTACGAGCAGTACTTC
CDR3 protein: CATSRVGLAEPSAYEQYF

V gene: TRBV19
J gene: TRBJ2-6
clone size: -
D gene: -
CDR3 DNA: TGTGCCAGTAGTATAAACCCCCCAGGAGGGGGGGGCTCTGGGGCCAACGTCCTGACTTTC
CDR3 protein: CASSINPPGGGGSGANVLTF